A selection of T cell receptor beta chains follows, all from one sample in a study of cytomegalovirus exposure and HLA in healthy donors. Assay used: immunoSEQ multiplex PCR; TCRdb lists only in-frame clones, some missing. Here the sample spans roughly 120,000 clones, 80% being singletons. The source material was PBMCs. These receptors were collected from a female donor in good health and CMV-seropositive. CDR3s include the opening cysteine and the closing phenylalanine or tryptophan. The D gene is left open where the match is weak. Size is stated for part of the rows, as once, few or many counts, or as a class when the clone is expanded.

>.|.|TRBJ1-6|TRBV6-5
TGTGCCAGCAGTTACTCCCTGACTGCCGGCGGGTCACCCCTCCACTTT
CASSYSLTAGGSPLHF
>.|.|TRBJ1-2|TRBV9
TGTGCCAGCAACAGGGAGGGGGATAACCTCGGCTACACCTTC
CASNREGDNLGYTF
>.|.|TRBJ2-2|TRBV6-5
TGTGCCAGCAGTTACTCAGGAGGGGCGAACACCGGGGAGCTGTTTTTT
CASSYSGGANTGELFF
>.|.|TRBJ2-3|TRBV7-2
TGTGCCAGCACCGGCGGGGCGCCAGATACGCAGTATTTT
CASTGGAPDTQYF
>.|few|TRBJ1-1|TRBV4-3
TGCGCCAGCAGCCAAGTACAGGGCTCCTTGGCTGAAGCTTTCTTT
CASSQVQGSLAEAFF
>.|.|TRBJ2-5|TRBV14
TGTGCCAGCAGCCAAGAACTGGTCCAAGAGACCCAGTACTTC
CASSQELVQETQYF
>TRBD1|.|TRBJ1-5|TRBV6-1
TGTGCCAGCTATGACAGGGAGGGCAATCAGCCCCAGCATTTT
CASYDREGNQPQHF
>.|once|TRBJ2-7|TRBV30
TGTGCCTGGAGTGTAAGCGGCAGTGGCTCCTACGAGCAGTACTTC
CAWSVSGSGSYEQYF
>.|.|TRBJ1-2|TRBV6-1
TGTGCCAGCAGTGCGGGACAAAGGTCCTATGGCTACACCTTC
CASSAGQRSYGYTF
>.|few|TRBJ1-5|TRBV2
TGTGCCAGCAGTGATAGACAGAGACAGAGCAATCAGCCCCAGCATTTT
CASSDRQRQSNQPQHF
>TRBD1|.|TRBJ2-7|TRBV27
TGTGCCAGCAGTTTATCCCCCTCACCGACAGGGGTCTACGAGCAGTACTTC
CASSLSPSPTGVYEQYF
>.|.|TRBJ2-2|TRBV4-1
TGCGCCAGCAGCCCTGGGACTTTAAACACCGGGGAGCTGTTTTTT
CASSPGTLNTGELFF
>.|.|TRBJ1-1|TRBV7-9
TGTGCCAGCAGCTTAGCAGAAGGGGTGGGTGCTTTCTTT
CASSLAEGVGAFF
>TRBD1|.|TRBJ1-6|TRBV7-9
TGTGCCAGCAGCTTAGGGACAGGGAATTCACCCCTCCACTTT
CASSLGTGNSPLHF
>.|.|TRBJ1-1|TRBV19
TGTGCCAGTAGCCCAGACACAGGCCTGGCGGCTTTCTTT
CASSPDTGLAAFF
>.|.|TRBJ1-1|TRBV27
TGTGCCAGCAGGCCCCCCGGGACTCTACTTTCTGAAGCTTTCTTT
CASRPPGTLLSEAFF
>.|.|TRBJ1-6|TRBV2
TGTGCCAGCATGGAAGCTAGCTCCTATAATTCACCCCTCCACTTT
CASMEASSYNSPLHF
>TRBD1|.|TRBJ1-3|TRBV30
TGTGCCTGGGGCCCACAGGGGCTTGGAGGAAACACCATATATTTT
CAWGPQGLGGNTIYF
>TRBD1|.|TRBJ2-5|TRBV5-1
TGCGCCAGCAGCTCGGGACAGGGGGTCGTAGAGACCCAGTACTTC
CASSSGQGVVETQYF
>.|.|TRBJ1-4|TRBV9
TGTGCCAGCAGCGTAGTTCCCGATGAAAAACTGTTTTTT
CASSVVPDEKLFF
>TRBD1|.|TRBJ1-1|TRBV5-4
TGTGCCAGCAGCTCCGGAATCGACAGGGGGCTAGAAGCTTTCTTT
CASSSGIDRGLEAFF
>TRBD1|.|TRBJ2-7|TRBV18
TGTGCCAGCTCACCCGGAGATGGGACAGGGTACTACGAGCAGTACTTC
CASSPGDGTGYYEQYF
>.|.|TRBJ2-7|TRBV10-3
TGTGCCATCAGTGTTGGAGGCCATTACGAGCAGTACTTC
CAISVGGHYEQYF
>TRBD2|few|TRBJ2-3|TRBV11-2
TGTGCCAGCAGCCCGGGGGGCGGGGGGCTAACAGATACGCAGTATTTT
CASSPGGGGLTDTQYF
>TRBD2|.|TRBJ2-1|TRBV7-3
TGTGCCAGCAGCTCCACCTCCGGGACTAGCGGGGTTGGTGAGCAGTTCTTC
CASSSTSGTSGVGEQFF
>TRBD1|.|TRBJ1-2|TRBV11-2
TGTGCCAGCAGCTACGGACAGGGAGGCTACACCTTC
CASSYGQGGYTF
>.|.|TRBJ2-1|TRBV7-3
TGTGCCAGCAGCCACCATAAGGGAGATGAGCAGTTCTTC
CASSHHKGDEQFF
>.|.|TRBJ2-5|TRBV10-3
TGTGCCATCAGTGAGTCAAGGGGTTGGGAGACCCAGTACTTC
CAISESRGWETQYF
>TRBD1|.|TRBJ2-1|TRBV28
TGTGCCAGCAGTCGACCGGGACAGGGATCCTACAATGAGCAGTTCTTC
CASSRPGQGSYNEQFF
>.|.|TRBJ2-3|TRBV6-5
TGTGCCAGCAGTTATAACACCGCCCCGAGAACGGGTACGCAGTATTTT
CASSYNTAPRTGTQYF
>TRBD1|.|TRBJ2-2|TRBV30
TGTGCCTGGCGGTCTGGGACAGCGAACACCGGGGAGCTGTTTTTT
CAWRSGTANTGELFF
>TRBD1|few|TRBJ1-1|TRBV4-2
TGTGCCAGCAGCCCCCGACAGGGCCTGAACACTGAAGCTTTCTTT
CASSPRQGLNTEAFF
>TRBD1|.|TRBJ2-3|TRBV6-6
TGTGCCAGCACTGACAGGGGGCAAGTGGATACGCAGTATTTT
CASTDRGQVDTQYF
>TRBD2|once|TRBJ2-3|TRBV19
TGTGCCAGTAGTATAGAGGGACTAGCGGCTATAGGCGCGAATACGCAGTATTTT
CASSIEGLAAIGANTQYF
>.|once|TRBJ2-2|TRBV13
TGTGCCAGCAGCTTAGCGGGGGAGCTGTTTTTT
CASSLAGELFF
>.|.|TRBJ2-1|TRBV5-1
TGCGCCAGCAGCTTGGACAGTATCTACAATGAGCAGTTCTTC
CASSLDSIYNEQFF
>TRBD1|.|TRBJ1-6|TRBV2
TGTGCCAGCAGTGAAAGGGGGCCCTGGAATTCACCCCTCCACTTT
CASSERGPWNSPLHF
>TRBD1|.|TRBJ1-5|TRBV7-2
TGTGCCAGCAGCTTTGACAGGGCTCAGCCCCAGCATTTT
CASSFDRAQPQHF
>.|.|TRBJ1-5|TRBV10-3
TGTGCCATCAGGAGGGACATTAATCAGCCCCAGCATTTT
CAIRRDINQPQHF
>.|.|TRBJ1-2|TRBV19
TGTGCCAGTGGAGTAGACGGAATTTCTAACTATGGCTACACCTTC
CASGVDGISNYGYTF
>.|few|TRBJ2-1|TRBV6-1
TGTGCCAGCAGTGAAAGGACAGCGCGCTCCTACAATGAGCAGTTCTTC
CASSERTARSYNEQFF
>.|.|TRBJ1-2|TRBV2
TGTGCCAGCAGTGTAAGATGGAGCAACTATGGCTACACCTTC
CASSVRWSNYGYTF
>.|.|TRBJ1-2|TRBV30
TGTGCCTGGAGGGAGGATCCTAACTATGGCTACACCTTC
CAWREDPNYGYTF
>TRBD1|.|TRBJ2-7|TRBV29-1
TGCAGCGTTGAAACTGACAGGGGTTACGAGCAGTACTTC
CSVETDRGYEQYF
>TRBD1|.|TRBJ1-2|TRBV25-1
TGTGCCAGCAGTGGCGGACAGGGCTATGGCTACACCTTC
CASSGGQGYGYTF
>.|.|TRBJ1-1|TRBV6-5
TGTGCCAGCAGGGGGCAGATGAACACTGAAGCTTTCTTT
CASRGQMNTEAFF
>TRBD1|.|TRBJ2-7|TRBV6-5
TGTGCCAGCAGTAAAGCAGGGGGCTACGAGCAGTACTTC
CASSKAGGYEQYF
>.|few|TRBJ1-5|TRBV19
TGTGCCAGTAGTATATTCTCGCAGGCCCTCCCCAGGAATCAGCCCCAGCATTTT
CASSIFSQALPRNQPQHF
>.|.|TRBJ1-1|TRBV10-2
TGCGCCAGCAGTGACGGTTGGTCTGAAGCTTTCTTT
CASSDGWSEAFF
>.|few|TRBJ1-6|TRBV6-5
TGTGCCAGCAGTTACAACAGGGACTCACCCCTCCACTTT
CASSYNRDSPLHF
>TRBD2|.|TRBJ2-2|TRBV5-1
TGCGCCAGCAGCCCCAGGACTAGCGGGGGCACCGGGGAGCTGTTTTTT
CASSPRTSGGTGELFF